One and the same sample provided the 18 T cell receptor beta chains below, sequenced in a study of blood T cell repertoires in COVID-19 (dated by TCRdb to 2018 to 2021). The method behind the library was the immunoSEQ multiplex PCR assay. Not all clones reach the TCRdb copy of this immuneACCESS table, which keeps in-frame sequences only. Checked studies attribute under half of the gap to unresolved V genes and leave the rest unexplained. This sample comprises 45,000 to 55,000 clones, around nine tenths of them detected only once. The ten largest make up under 9% of the sample. Sequences were obtained from peripheral blood. These receptors came from a man aged 45-65 years with active COVID-19.

V and J are TRBV27 and TRBJ2-3; 10 nucleotides agree with TRBD1. Germline trimming cut 7 bases from V and 3 bases from J; bases unmatched to any gene: 10. The germline gives CDR1 MNHEY, CDR2 SMNVEV (reference sequence). CDR3 length equals 16 residues. CDR3 bases: TGTGCCAGCACCCAATTACCGGGACAGGGGACAGATACGCAGTATTTT. Protein sequence: CASTQLPGQGTDTQYF.

This clone appeared a single time. The chain employs TRBV5-5 and TRBJ2-7, with TRBD2 matching 16 bases. CDR3 length: 19 residues. V dropped 3 bases and J dropped 2; count of bases not matched to a gene: 11. CDR1 is SGHKS, CDR2 YYEKEE, per germline (reference sequence). CDR3 nucleotide sequence: TGTGCCAGCAGCTCCGAACCGGGACTAGCGGGAGGGGAGGCCTACGAGCAGTACTTC. Amino acids: CASSSEPGLAGGEAYEQYF.

J is TRBJ1-1 and V is TRBV4-2, with 9 bases that match TRBD1. Germline CDR1 is LGHNA and CDR2 is YNFKEQ. Trimming took 0 bases from V and 1 from J; bases not matched to a gene: 0. CDR3 length equals 15 residues. CDR3 amino acids: CASSQEGQGNTEAFF. CDR3 nucleotides: TGTGCCAGCAGCCAAGAGGGACAGGGGAACACTGAAGCTTTCTTT.

The V and J genes are TRBV6-2 or TRBV6-3 and TRBJ2-7, with a weak D call TRBD2 (6 bases). V was shortened by 2 bases and J by 0 bases, with 8 bases between the two germline ends. This CDR3 spans 14 amino acids. The germline V gene encodes CDR1 MNHEY and CDR2 SVGEGT. CDR3 DNA sequence: TGTGCCAGCAGTTACGCGGGGAGCTCCTACGAGCAGTACTTC. Amino acid sequence: CASSYAGSSYEQYF.

J is TRBJ2-2 and V is TRBV7-2; D is undetermined. Germline assignment: CDR1 SGHTA and CDR2 FQGNSA. This CDR3 has 13 residues. V lost 2 bases to trimming and J lost 3 bases, with 4 bases between them. CDR3 sequence reads: CASSLSYTGELFF. The CDR3 nucleotides read TGTGCCAGCAGCTTAAGCTACACCGGGGAGCTGTTTTTT.

This chain uses TRBV6-6 with TRBJ1-5; 7 positions match TRBD1. The CDR3 extends over 16 amino acids. The trim removed 5 bases at V and 6 bases at J, leaving 13 bases unmatched. Germline V CDR1 and CDR2: MNHNY, SVGAGI (reference sequence). The CDR3 spells CASSLGEGGAGQPQHF. The DNA of the CDR3 is TGTGCCAGCAGTCTAGGAGAAGGGGGCGCGGGTCAGCCCCAGCATTTT.

This chain uses TRBV3-1 (or the pseudogene TRBV3-2) with TRBJ2-5, with D uncertain. CDR1 and CDR2 from the germline V gene are LGHDT and YNNKEL (reference sequence). V was cut by 4 bases and J by 1 base, with 16 bases left in between. CDR3 length equals 16 residues. CDR3 amino acids: CASSPDTWKFQETQYF. CDR3 bases: TGTGCCAGCAGCCCCGACACTTGGAAGTTCCAAGAGACCCAGTACTTC.

The chain recombines TRBV28 with TRBJ2-1; 8 nucleotides line up with TRBD2. Germline values: CDR1 MDHEN, CDR2 SYDVKM. The V and J ends lost 3 bases and 0 bases, in that order; junction bases with no gene match: 7. The CDR3 sequence is 17 residues long. CDR3 in amino acids: CASSFPTGGASYNEQFF. CDR3 coding DNA: TGTGCCAGCAGTTTTCCGACGGGGGGGGCCTCCTACAATGAGCAGTTCTTC.

This chain joins TRBV13 and TRBJ1-1, with unresolved D. The CDR3 is made up of 13 amino acids. V lost 2 bases and J lost 3, with 7 bases in between. Germline CDR1 reads PRHDT; CDR2 reads FYEKMQ (reference sequence). The CDR3 loop is CASSLSYYTEAFF. CDR3 DNA sequence: TGTGCCAGCAGCTTAAGTTACTACACTGAAGCTTTCTTT.

V usage is TRBV3-1 (or the pseudogene TRBV3-2) and J usage is TRBJ2-7; 7 bases agree with TRBD2. The V and J ends lost 2 bases and 2 bases, in that order; junction bases with no gene match: 3. There are 14 residues in the CDR3. From germline, CDR1 is LGHDT and CDR2 YNNKEL (reference sequence). For the CDR3, the DNA is TGTGCCAGCAGCCAAATAGCGGGCCCCTACGAGCAGTACTTC. This sequence encodes CASSQIAGPYEQYF.

The chain combines TRBV19 with TRBJ1-1; D not resolved. Germline values: CDR1 LNHDA, CDR2 SQIVND (reference sequence). The ends were cut back, 6 bases at V and 6 bases at J, with 11 bases in the middle. The CDR3 totals 12 residues. CDR3 sequence reads: CASSSYYSEAFF. CDR3 DNA: TGTGCCAGTAGCTCATATTACTCTGAAGCTTTCTTT.

The rearrangement links TRBV18 to TRBJ2-5; TRBD2 matches 10 bases. The CDR3 contains 17 residues. Germline V lookup: CDR1 KGHSH, CDR2 LQKENI. After removal of 2 bases from V and 7 bases from J, the junction contained 13 bases not matched to a gene. In nucleotides, the CDR3 is TGTGCCAGCTCACCATATGTAGCGGGGGGATCTGAAGGGACCCAGTACTTC. Translated, it gives CASSPYVAGGSEGTQYF.

The rearrangement links TRBV9 to TRBJ2-3; TRBD2 matches 8 bases. Losses at the gene ends were 4 bases for V and 2 bases for J; bases not matched to a gene: 6. CDR3 length: 15 residues. Germline CDR1 reads SGDLS; CDR2 reads YYNGEE. This CDR3 is CASSTVAGPTDTQYF. DNA for the CDR3: TGTGCCAGCAGCACGGTAGCGGGACCCACAGATACGCAGTATTTT.

V is TRBV28 and J is TRBJ2-7; D is undetermined. In germline, CDR1 is MDHEN, CDR2 SYDVKM. Trimming took 6 bases from V and 3 from J, leaving 3 bases between them. CDR3 length: 10 residues. This chain's CDR3 is CASSHYEQYF. CDR3 nucleotides: TGTGCCAGCAGCCACTACGAGCAGTACTTC.

V is TRBV2 and J is TRBJ2-3; D is ambiguous. The germline CDR1 and CDR2 sequences are SNHLY and FYNNEI. V was pared by 3 bases and J by 0 bases, with 10 bases between. The CDR3 length is 15 residues. The CDR3 spells CASSDNWQSTDTQYF. CDR3 bases: TGTGCCAGCAGTGATAATTGGCAGAGCACAGATACGCAGTATTTT.

This clone was seen just once. V and J are TRBV11-1 and TRBJ1-6, with D uncertain. The germline gives CDR1 SGHAT, CDR2 FQDESV (reference sequence). This CDR3 comprises 16 residues. Trimming took off 5 bases at V and 7 bases at J, with 18 bases between the two ends. The CDR3 sequence is CASSQVRTAMNSPLHF. Here the CDR3 DNA reads TGTGCCAGCAGCCAGGTTCGTACTGCGATGAATTCACCCCTCCACTTT.

This clone was seen more than once but under ten times. This chain uses TRBV9 with TRBJ1-2; 8 nucleotides line up with TRBD1. This CDR3 is built from 16 residues. Germline CDR1 SGDLS, CDR2 YYNGEE. J gave up 2 bases and V 1 base, and 7 bases lay outside the gene matches. The CDR3 DNA reads TGTGCCAGCAGCGTAATGGCAGGGGGCGCAAACTATGGCTACACCTTC. Its protein is CASSVMAGGANYGYTF. Full variable domain (outside the CDR3, taken from reference TRBV9 and TRBJ1-2): DSGVTQTPKHLITATGQRVTLRCSPRSGDLSVYWYQQSLDQGLQFLIQYYNGEERAKGNILERFSAQQFPDLHSELNLSSLELGDSALYFCASSVMAGGANYGYTFGSGTRLTVV.

This chain connects TRBV27 to TRBJ1-1, with 7 nucleotides matching TRBD1. Germline V gives CDR1 MNHEY, CDR2 SMNVEV (reference sequence). Trimming cost V 9 bases and J 7 bases; bases outside gene matches: 11. CDR3 length: 13 residues. DNA for the CDR3: TGTGCCAGTTCTCATAGGGGGCCTGATGAAGCTTTCTTT. Protein sequence: CASSHRGPDEAFF.